This entry lists 7 T cell receptor beta chains sequenced from one sample in a study of T cells after yellow fever vaccination. TCRdb re-derived calls from the 5' RACE reads in MiXCR, one entry per CDR3 protein. Seen here are roughly 520,000 distinct CDR3 sequences, roughly a fifth observed once, and the top ten hold approximately 15%. Source: PBMCs, taken about 21 days after the first yellow fever vaccination. The receptors here all came from a man aged 18-30 years who received the YFV17D yellow fever vaccine.

The rearrangement uses TRBV12-3 or TRBV12-4 and TRBJ2-5, with D unresolved. The V end was cut by 1 base, the J end by 5 bases, with 8 bases between. The CDR3 loop spans 13 amino acids. CDR3 bases: TGTGCCAGCAGTTTAGAAGCTTGGGAGACCCAGTACTTC. Translated, it gives CASSLEAWETQYF.

There are a few counts of this clonotype. The CDR3 sequence: CASSLHPGQGGTEAFF. The CDR3 nucleotides are TGTGCCAGCAGTTTGCACCCTGGACAGGGAGGCACTGAAGCTTTCTTT. The chain links TRBV12-3 or TRBV12-4 to TRBJ1-1; 8 bases align to TRBD1. The V and J ends lost 3 bases and 4 bases, in that order; junction bases with no gene match: 10. The CDR3 extends over 16 amino acids.

The chain employs TRBV12-3 or TRBV12-4 and TRBJ1-4, with D perhaps matching TRBD1 (6 bases). This CDR3 region has 15 residues. V was cut by 2 bases and J by 5 bases, with 12 bases left in between. The CDR3: CASSLSLQGNEKLFF. The CDR3 nucleotides are TGTGCCAGCAGTTTATCTTTACAGGGAAATGAAAAACTGTTTTTT.

The chain employs TRBV6-1 and TRBJ2-1; D remains unclear. The CDR3 is made up of 13 amino acids. Trimming took 6 bases from V and 9 from J, leaving 15 bases between them. The germline V gene encodes CDR1 MNHNS and CDR2 SASEGT. The CDR3 reads CASSPPGAREQFF. CDR3 nucleotide sequence: TGTGCCAGCAGCCCTCCCGGTGCCCGTGAGCAGTTCTTC.

This clonotype was seen more than once but under ten times. The V gene is TRBV5-1, the J gene TRBJ2-1, with D possibly being TRBD2 (6 bases). Trimming removed 0 bases at V and 7 bases at J, with 17 bases between. The CDR3 has 16 residues. From germline, CDR1 is SGHRS and CDR2 YFSETQ. The CDR3: CASSLVVAALWNEQFF. For the CDR3, the DNA is TGCGCCAGCAGCTTGGTAGTAGCGGCCTTGTGGAATGAGCAGTTCTTC.

This clonotype was recorded many times. The V and J genes are TRBV20-1 and TRBJ2-3; 10 bases align to TRBD2. J gave up 4 bases and V 3 bases, and 16 bases lay outside the gene matches. Germline CDR1 and CDR2: DFQATT and SNEGSKA (reference sequence). This CDR3 is 18 amino acids long. DNA for the CDR3: TGCAGTGCTAGGGTTGCCCAGCGGGGGGGCCAGTCTGCAGATACGCAGTATTTT. It translates to CSARVAQRGGQSADTQYF.

This clonotype was seen just once. The genes are TRBV6-2 or TRBV6-3 and TRBJ1-1; D is undetermined. CDR3 length: 17 amino acids. Germline lookup yields CDR1 MNHEY and CDR2 SVGEGT. Trimming shortened V by 2 bases and J by 8 bases, and 24 bases separated the two germline ends. The CDR3 loop reads CASSYPPAAVLHSEAFF. In DNA, the CDR3 is TGTGCCAGCAGTTACCCCCCGGCGGCAGTACTACATTCAGAAGCTTTCTTT.